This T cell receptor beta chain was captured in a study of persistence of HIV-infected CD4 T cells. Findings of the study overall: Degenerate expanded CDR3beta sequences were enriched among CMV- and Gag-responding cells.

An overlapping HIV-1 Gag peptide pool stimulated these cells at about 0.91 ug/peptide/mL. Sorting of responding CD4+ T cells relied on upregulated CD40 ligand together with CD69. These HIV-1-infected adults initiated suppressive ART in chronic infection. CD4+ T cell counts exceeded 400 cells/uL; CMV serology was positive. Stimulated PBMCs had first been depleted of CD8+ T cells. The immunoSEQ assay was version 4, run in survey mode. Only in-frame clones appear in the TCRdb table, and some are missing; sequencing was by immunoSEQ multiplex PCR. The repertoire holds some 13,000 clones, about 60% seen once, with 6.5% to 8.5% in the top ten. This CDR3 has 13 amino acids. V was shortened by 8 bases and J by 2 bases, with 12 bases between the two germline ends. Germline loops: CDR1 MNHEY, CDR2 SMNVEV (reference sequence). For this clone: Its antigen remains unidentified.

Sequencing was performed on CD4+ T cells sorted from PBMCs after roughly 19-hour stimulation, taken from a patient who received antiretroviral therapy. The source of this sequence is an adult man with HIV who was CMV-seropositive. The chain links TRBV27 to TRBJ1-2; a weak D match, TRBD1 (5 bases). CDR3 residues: CASWDGPNYGYTF. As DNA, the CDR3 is TGTGCCAGCTGGGACGGACCCAACTATGGCTACACCTTC.